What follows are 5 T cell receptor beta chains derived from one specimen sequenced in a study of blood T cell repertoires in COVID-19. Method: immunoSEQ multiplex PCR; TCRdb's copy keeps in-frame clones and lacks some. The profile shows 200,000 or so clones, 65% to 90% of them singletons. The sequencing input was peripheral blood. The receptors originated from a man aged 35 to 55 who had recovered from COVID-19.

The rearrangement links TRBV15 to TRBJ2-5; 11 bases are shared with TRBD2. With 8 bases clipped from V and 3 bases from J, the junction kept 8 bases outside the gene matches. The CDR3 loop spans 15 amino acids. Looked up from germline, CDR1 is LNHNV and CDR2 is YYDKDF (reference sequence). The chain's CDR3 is CATGIGTSGEETQYF. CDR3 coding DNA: TGTGCCACCGGAATCGGGACTAGCGGAGAAGAGACCCAGTACTTC.

The CDR3 DNA reads as TGCGCCAGCAGCCAAGGCGATTTTTACAATGAGCAGTTCTTC. This encodes CASSQGDFYNEQFF. The chain carries TRBV4-1 and TRBJ2-1; D is undetermined. Trimming pared 1 base from V and 4 bases from J, leaving 8 bases between. CDR1 is MGHRA, CDR2 YSYEKL, per germline. The CDR3 totals 14 residues.

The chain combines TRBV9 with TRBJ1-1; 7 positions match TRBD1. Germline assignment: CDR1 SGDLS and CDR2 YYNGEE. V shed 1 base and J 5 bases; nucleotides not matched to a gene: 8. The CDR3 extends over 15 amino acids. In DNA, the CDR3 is TGTGCCAGCAGCGTACGGTCAGGGGGGAGGACTGAAGCTTTCTTT. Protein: CASSVRSGGRTEAFF. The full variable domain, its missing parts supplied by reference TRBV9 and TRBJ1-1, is DSGVTQTPKHLITATGQRVTLRCSPRSGDLSVYWYQQSLDQGLQFLIQYYNGEERAKGNILERFSAQQFPDLHSELNLSSLELGDSALYFCASSVRSGGRTEAFFGQGTRLTVV.

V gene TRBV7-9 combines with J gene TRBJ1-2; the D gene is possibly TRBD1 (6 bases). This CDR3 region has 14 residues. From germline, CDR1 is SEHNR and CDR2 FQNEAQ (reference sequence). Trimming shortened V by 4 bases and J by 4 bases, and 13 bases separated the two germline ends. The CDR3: CASSSPTGFYGYTF. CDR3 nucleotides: TGTGCCAGCAGCTCGCCGACAGGCTTCTATGGCTACACCTTC.

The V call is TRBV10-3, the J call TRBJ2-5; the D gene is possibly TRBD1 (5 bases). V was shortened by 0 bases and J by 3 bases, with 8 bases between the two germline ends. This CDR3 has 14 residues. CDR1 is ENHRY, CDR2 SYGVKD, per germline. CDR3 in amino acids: CAISESKGEETQYF. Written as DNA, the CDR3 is TGTGCCATCAGTGAGTCTAAAGGGGAAGAGACCCAGTACTTC.